A selection of T cell receptor beta chains follows, all from one sample in a study of blood T cell repertoires in COVID-19. Here immunoSEQ multiplex PCR was the method, and the copy in TCRdb shows in-frame clones only, minus some. The table includes about 180,000 clones, about 82% detected once. The sample was PBMCs or T cells enriched from blood (not recorded which). The receptors come from a woman between 25 and 40 years old who had recovered from COVID-19. Both conserved end residues are part of each CDR3. The D gene is left open where the match is weak. Clone sizes are given selectively: once, few, many, or a class where the clone is expanded.

DNA	CDR3	size	V	J	D
TGTGCCAGCAGCGTTACCGTCCAAGGACAGTCGATCATTGGCTACACCTTC	CASSVTVQGQSIIGYTF	.	TRBV7-8	TRBJ1-2	.
TGTGCCACCAGCAGACCAGACAGGCCAAATCAGCCCCAGCATTTT	CATSRPDRPNQPQHF	.	TRBV15	TRBJ1-5	.
TGCAGCGTGGTGGGACTAGCGTCAGGGGCCAGCTCCTACGAGCAGTACTTC	CSVVGLASGASSYEQYF	.	TRBV29-1	TRBJ2-7	TRBD2
TGTGCCAGCAGCTTGGTCTATACAGGGAACTATGGCTACACCTTC	CASSLVYTGNYGYTF	.	TRBV5-6	TRBJ1-2	.
TGCAGTGCTAGTCGACTAGCGCAAAATGAGCAGTTCTTC	CSASRLAQNEQFF	.	TRBV20-1	TRBJ2-1	TRBD2
TGTGCCAGCAGTATTATGGATACGCAGTATTTT	CASSIMDTQYF	.	TRBV7-2	TRBJ2-3	.
TGTGCCAGCAGCTTAACTAGTCAGTACGAGCAGTACTTC	CASSLTSQYEQYF	.	TRBV7-8	TRBJ2-7	.
TGTGCCAGCAGCAAGACAGAACTTAGTAATCAGCCCCAGCATTTT	CASSKTELSNQPQHF	.	TRBV28	TRBJ1-5	.
TGCGCCAGCAGCTTCCAGGGGGAAGAGACCCAGTACTTC	CASSFQGEETQYF	.	TRBV5-1	TRBJ2-5	TRBD1
TGCGCCAGCAGCCGCCCTGGCCAGGGTGCCTCCTACGAGCAGTACTTC	CASSRPGQGASYEQYF	.	TRBV4-1	TRBJ2-7	.
TGTGCCAGCAGTGATAAGGGGGCGTCGAACACTGAAGCTTTCTTT	CASSDKGASNTEAFF	.	TRBV2	TRBJ1-1	TRBD1
TGTGCCAGCACCGGGAACACCGGGGAGCTGTTTTTT	CASTGNTGELFF	.	TRBV5-4	TRBJ2-2	.
TGTGCCAGCAGCTTCGTTGGGCTTACGCAGAACATTCAGTACTTC	CASSFVGLTQNIQYF	few	TRBV7-2	TRBJ2-4	.
TGTGCCAGCAGCTTAGGGGACAGGGGGCTTGAAAAACTGTTTTTT	CASSLGDRGLEKLFF	.	TRBV7-9	TRBJ1-4	TRBD1
TGTGCCAGCAGGTTTAGCCGGGGGTTCGGCTACGAGCAGTACTTC	CASRFSRGFGYEQYF	once	TRBV28	TRBJ2-7	.
TGTGCCAGTAGTAGCGGACTAGCGGGACCAGATACGCAGTATTTT	CASSSGLAGPDTQYF	.	TRBV19	TRBJ2-3	TRBD2
TGTGCCAGCAGCCGAAAACAGGTGCCCTCTGGAAACACCATATATTTT	CASSRKQVPSGNTIYF	.	TRBV14	TRBJ1-3	.
TGTGCCAGCAGTGTTCCCGGGACTTCCTACGAGCAGTACTTC	CASSVPGTSYEQYF	.	TRBV2	TRBJ2-7	.
TGCGCCAGCAGCTGGGGGACTAGCGGGAGTCTTGAGCAGTTCTTC	CASSWGTSGSLEQFF	.	TRBV5-1	TRBJ2-1	TRBD2
TGTGCCAGCAGCTCTAAGGGGAGGACTGGAAACACCATATATTTT	CASSSKGRTGNTIYF	.	TRBV7-2	TRBJ1-3	.
TGTGCCAGCAGCTTGTGGAGCTCTGGAAACACCATATATTTT	CASSLWSSGNTIYF	once	TRBV5-4	TRBJ1-3	.
TGCAGCGTTATCAGCGATGGCTACACCTTC	CSVISDGYTF	once	TRBV29-1	TRBJ1-2	.
TGTGCCAGCAGCGGAGAACCGGGACTAGCGTCCCACGAGCAGTACTTC	CASSGEPGLASHEQYF	.	TRBV5-5	TRBJ2-7	TRBD2
TGTGCCTGGAGTGTGCTCGGGAGGGCCGCAGGCTCCTACAATGAGCAGTTCTTC	CAWSVLGRAAGSYNEQFF	.	TRBV30	TRBJ2-1	TRBD2
TGCGCCAGCAGCTTGGTACAGGGGTCGTCTAATGAAAAACTGTTTTTT	CASSLVQGSSNEKLFF	.	TRBV5-1	TRBJ1-4	TRBD1
TGTGCCAGCAGTGAAGCGGACTATAGTGAGCAGTACTTC	CASSEADYSEQYF	.	TRBV6-1	TRBJ2-7	.
TGTGCCACCAGTGATCCGGGACAGGGAGGGAACACCATATATTTT	CATSDPGQGGNTIYF	.	TRBV24-1	TRBJ1-3	TRBD1
TGTGCCAGCACCAATCGCTCCTACGAGCAGTACTTC	CASTNRSYEQYF	.	TRBV21-1	TRBJ2-7	.
TGCGCCAGCAGGCAGGGGATTAAAACTAATGAAAAACTGTTTTTT	CASRQGIKTNEKLFF	.	TRBV5-1	TRBJ1-4	.
TGTGCCAGCAGAGATGGAGCGGGAGAGACCCAGTACTTC	CASRDGAGETQYF	.	TRBV7-9	TRBJ2-5	.
TGCGCCAGCAGTCAATCCCAGTTTATGAACACTGAAGCTTTCTTT	CASSQSQFMNTEAFF	once	TRBV23-1	TRBJ1-1	.
TGTGCCATCAAACAACCCGGGACAGTCTACAATGAGCAGTTCTTC	CAIKQPGTVYNEQFF	once	TRBV10-3	TRBJ2-1	TRBD1
TGCGCCAGCAGCTTTGGGGGCCGGGATAATTCACCCCTCCACTTT	CASSFGGRDNSPLHF	.	TRBV5-1	TRBJ1-6	.
TGTGCCAGTAGGAGAAAGACCGGGACAGGACCCCCCCAGCATTTT	CASRRKTGTGPPQHF	.	TRBV19	TRBJ1-5	TRBD1
TGTGCCATCAGTGACGGGACTAGCGGCTGGGTAGATACGCAGTATTTT	CAISDGTSGWVDTQYF	few	TRBV10-3	TRBJ2-3	TRBD2
TGTGCCAGCAGCCACGGACATGTCGCCTATAATTCACCCCTCCACTTT	CASSHGHVAYNSPLHF	.	TRBV14	TRBJ1-6	.
TGCGCCAGCAGTGGTCGGGAGGGCCCCTACGAGCAGTACTTC	CASSGREGPYEQYF	.	TRBV10-1	TRBJ2-7	TRBD2
TGCGCCAGCAGCCAAGTGGCCAAGCGGGGGAACACCGGGGAGCTGTTTTTT	CASSQVAKRGNTGELFF	.	TRBV4-1	TRBJ2-2	TRBD2
TGTGCCAGCAGCCAAGATCTCACGGCAGATACGCAGTATTTT	CASSQDLTADTQYF	.	TRBV14	TRBJ2-3	.
TGTGCCAGCAGCTTTAGTATGAACACTGAAGCTTTCTTT	CASSFSMNTEAFF	once	TRBV14	TRBJ1-1	.
TGTGCCAGCAGCCTCGGGCCGGACACCTTCAATGAGCAGTTCTTC	CASSLGPDTFNEQFF	.	TRBV3-1/TRBV3-2	TRBJ2-1	.
TGCGCCAGCAGCCAGCCCGGCGTAGGAGGTGAGCAGTTCTTC	CASSQPGVGGEQFF	.	TRBV4-1	TRBJ2-1	.
TGTGCCAGCAGCTGGGACAGGAGGGACAGGGAGCTGTTTTTT	CASSWDRRDRELFF	.	TRBV11-2	TRBJ2-2	TRBD1
TGTGCCAGCAGCGTAGATCAGGGCTCCAGGACTGAAGCTTTCTTT	CASSVDQGSRTEAFF	.	TRBV9	TRBJ1-1	.
TGTGCCAGCAGTTCGACTAGCGGTTTTGGAGAGCAGTACTTC	CASSSTSGFGEQYF	many	TRBV27	TRBJ2-7	TRBD2
TGTGCCAGCTCACTGCAGGGGGCTTACGAGCAGTACTTC	CASSLQGAYEQYF	once	TRBV18	TRBJ2-7	TRBD1
TGTGCCAGCAGCTTCCGTGATGGGACAGGGAAAGAGACCCAGTACTTC	CASSFRDGTGKETQYF	.	TRBV11-3	TRBJ2-5	TRBD1
TGTGCCAGCATTAGCGGGAGCTCCTACAATGAGCAGTTCTTC	CASISGSSYNEQFF	.	TRBV6-5	TRBJ2-1	TRBD2
TGTGCCAGCAGCTGGAGTACCGGGACAGGGGGCTGGGAGCAGTACTTC	CASSWSTGTGGWEQYF	.	TRBV5-6	TRBJ2-7	TRBD1
TGTGCCAGCAGCCGGGGGGGAGGGTTTATCTCCTACGAGCAGTACTTC	CASSRGGGFISYEQYF	.	TRBV25-1	TRBJ2-7	TRBD2
TGCAGCGTTATGACAGATAACACTGAAGCTTTCTTT	CSVMTDNTEAFF	.	TRBV29-1	TRBJ1-1	.
TGTGCCAGCAGCCCTAAGGGGTATGGCTACACCTTC	CASSPKGYGYTF	.	TRBV28	TRBJ1-2	.
TGTGCCAGCAGTGAACAGGAAGATAATCAGCCCCAGCATTTT	CASSEQEDNQPQHF	.	TRBV2	TRBJ1-5	.
TGCGCCAGCAGCTTGGGGCAGGGGGCAGATACGCAGTATTTT	CASSLGQGADTQYF	.	TRBV5-1	TRBJ2-3	TRBD1
TGTGCCATCAGTGAACCCGACAGGGGCGATGAGCAGTTCTTC	CAISEPDRGDEQFF	.	TRBV10-3	TRBJ2-1	TRBD1
TGTGCCAGCAGCCAAGATCCAGGGGGTCTAATACAGGGATACACTGAAGCTTTCTTT	CASSQDPGGLIQGYTEAFF	few	TRBV4-2	TRBJ1-1	TRBD1
TGTGCCAGCAGCTTAGGTAGCGGGAGGGGTCAAGAGACCCAGTACTTC	CASSLGSGRGQETQYF	.	TRBV7-2	TRBJ2-5	TRBD2
TGTGCCAGCAGCCCTACTAGCGACCCCGGCAATGAGCAGTTCTTC	CASSPTSDPGNEQFF	.	TRBV11-2	TRBJ2-1	TRBD2
TGCGCCAGCAGCCTGAAGGCTAGCGAGAGCTCCTACGAGCAGTACTTC	CASSLKASESSYEQYF	.	TRBV5-1	TRBJ2-7	.